Sequencing of this T cell receptor beta chain was carried out in a study of shared clonotypes between healthy human individuals. Nashville, Tennessee was home to all donors, who were Caucasian adults. Splitting the CD4+ cells yielded a CD45RA+ naive subset and a CD45RA-negative memory subset. Per sorted-subset replicate PCR, input was approximately 0.2 ug DNA, representing around 28,000 T cell genomes. Assay: immunoSEQ multiplex PCR; the TCRdb copy retains only in-frame clones and omits some. The sample yields approximately 2,000,000 clones, about 90% seen once. Germline lookup yields CDR1 SEHNR and CDR2 FQNEAQ (reference sequence). Trimming removed 1 base from V and 2 bases from J, with 16 bases in between. There are 17 residues in the CDR3.

The V call is TRBV7-9, the J call TRBJ2-3; D is perhaps TRBD1 (6 bases). The sequence was obtained from a man aged 18-30 years in good health. Some clones in this sample may be carry-over from other donors' samples. The specimen was naive CD4+ T cells from PBMCs. Subset meaning: CD45RA+ positively selected. CDR3 coding DNA: TGTGCCAGCAGCTTAGGGCCGGGGCCAGGGGTCACAGATACGCAGTATTTT. Translation gives CASSLGPGPGVTDTQYF.